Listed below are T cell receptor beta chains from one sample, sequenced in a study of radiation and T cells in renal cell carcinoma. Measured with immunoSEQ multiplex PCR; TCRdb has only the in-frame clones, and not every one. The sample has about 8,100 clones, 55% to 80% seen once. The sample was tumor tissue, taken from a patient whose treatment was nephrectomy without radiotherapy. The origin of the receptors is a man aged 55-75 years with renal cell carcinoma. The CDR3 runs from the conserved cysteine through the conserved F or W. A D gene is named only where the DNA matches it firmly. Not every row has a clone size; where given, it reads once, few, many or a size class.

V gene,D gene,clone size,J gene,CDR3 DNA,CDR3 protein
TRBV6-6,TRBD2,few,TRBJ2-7,TGTGCCAGCAGTACCCTGGAGCGGGGAAGCTCCTACGAGCAGTACTTC,CASSTLERGSSYEQYF
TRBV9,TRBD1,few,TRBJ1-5,TGTGCCAGCAGCCAGGGGGCCGGCGGACGGAATCAGCCCCAGCATTTT,CASSQGAGGRNQPQHF
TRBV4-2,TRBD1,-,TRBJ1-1,TGTGCCAGCAGCCAAGATTCAGGGGGTATGAACACTGAAGCTTTCTTT,CASSQDSGGMNTEAFF
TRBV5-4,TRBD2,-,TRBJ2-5,TGTGCCAGCAGTGCTCTAGCGGGGGGGGGAGAGACCCAGTACTTC,CASSALAGGGETQYF
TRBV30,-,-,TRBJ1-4,TGTGCCTGGAGTCGGGGAACTGGGTTAGACGAAAAACTGTTTTTT,CAWSRGTGLDEKLFF
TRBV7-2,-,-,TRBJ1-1,TGTGCCAGCAGGATTGAGGGTTTAGGCACTGAAGCTTTCTTT,CASRIEGLGTEAFF
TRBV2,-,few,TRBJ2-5,TGTGCCAGCAGTGAAAGAGGGGGGAGGTGGGAGACCCAGTACTTC,CASSERGGRWETQYF
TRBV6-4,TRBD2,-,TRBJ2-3,TGTGCCAGCAGTGACTCGACTAGCGGGGGGGCAGATACGCAGTATTTT,CASSDSTSGGADTQYF
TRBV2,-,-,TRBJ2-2,TGTGCCAGCAGGGCGGACAGTGCGGGGGAGCTGTTTTTT,CASRADSAGELFF
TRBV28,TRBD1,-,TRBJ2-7,TGTGCCAGCAGTTTAAGGGACAGGGCCGCCTACGAGCAGTACTTC,CASSLRDRAAYEQYF
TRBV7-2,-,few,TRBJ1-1,TGTGCCAGCAGCTTCTGGATTACTGAAGCTTTCTTT,CASSFWITEAFF
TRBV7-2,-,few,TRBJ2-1,TGTGCCAGCAGCTTAGTGGTAGCGTACAATGAGCAGTTCTTC,CASSLVVAYNEQFF
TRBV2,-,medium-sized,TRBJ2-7,TGTGCCAGCAGTACCCGGGACCGGCAGTACTTC,CASSTRDRQYF
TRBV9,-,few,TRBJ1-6,TGTGCCAGCGGGGGTGGACATAGTAATTCACCCCTCCACTTT,CASGGGHSNSPLHF
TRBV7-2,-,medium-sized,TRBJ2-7,TGTGCCAGCAGCCAAGGAGGGGGCCCCTACGAGCAGTACTTC,CASSQGGGPYEQYF
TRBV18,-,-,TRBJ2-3,TGTGCCAGCTCGCCCGAACGGCCGGGACTCACAGATACGCAGTATTTT,CASSPERPGLTDTQYF
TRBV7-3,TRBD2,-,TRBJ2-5,TGTGCCAGCAGCCCGGCGGGGGGCGGGTCAGAGACCCAGTACTTC,CASSPAGGGSETQYF
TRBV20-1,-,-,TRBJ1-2,TGCAGTGCTAACAGAAACTATGGCTACACCTTC,CSANRNYGYTF
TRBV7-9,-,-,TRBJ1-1,TGTGCCAGCAGCTTAGAACTACTGAACACTGAAGCTTTCTTT,CASSLELLNTEAFF
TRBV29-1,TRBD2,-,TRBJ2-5,TGCAGCGTTGAACTAGCGGGGCAAGAGACCCAGTACTTC,CSVELAGQETQYF
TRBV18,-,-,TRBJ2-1,TGTGCCAGCTCACCGACAGGTTACTCCTACAATGAGCAGTTCTTC,CASSPTGYSYNEQFF
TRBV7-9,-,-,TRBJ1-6,TGTGCCAGCGGCATTGAGGGGGGCCTTGGGTACTCACCCCTCCACTTT,CASGIEGGLGYSPLHF
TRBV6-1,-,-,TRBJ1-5,TGTGCCTCGGGGGAGCCCCAGCATTTT,CASGEPQHF
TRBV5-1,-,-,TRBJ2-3,TGCGCCACTAAAGCGGAACCCACCACAGATACGCAGTATTTT,CATKAEPTTDTQYF
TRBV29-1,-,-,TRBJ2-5,TGCAGCGTTCGGATGCGGGGGCGCATGGAGACCCAGTACTTC,CSVRMRGRMETQYF
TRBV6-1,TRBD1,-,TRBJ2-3,TGTGCCAGCAGTGACACCCAACCGGGACAGGGGAAGGATACGCAGTATTTT,CASSDTQPGQGKDTQYF
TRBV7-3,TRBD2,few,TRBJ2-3,TGTGCCAGCAGCTTAATTAGCGGGGACACAGATACGCAGTATTTT,CASSLISGDTDTQYF
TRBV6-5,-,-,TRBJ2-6,TGTGCCAGCAGTTACGGACACCTGAGTCCCAACGTCCTGACTTTC,CASSYGHLSPNVLTF
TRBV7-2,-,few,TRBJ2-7,TGTGCCAGCAGCTTAGACCTCTCCGAGCAGTACTTC,CASSLDLSEQYF
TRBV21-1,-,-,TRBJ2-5,TGTGCCAGCAGCCGGACGGAGAGTCGATGGAAGACCCAGTACTTC,CASSRTESRWKTQYF
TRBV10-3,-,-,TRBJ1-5,TGTGCCATCAGTGGTGATCGATTTGAGCCCCAGCATTTT,CAISGDRFEPQHF
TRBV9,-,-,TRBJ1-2,TGTGCCAGCAGTAACGCGGGAGTCAACTATGGCTACACCTTC,CASSNAGVNYGYTF
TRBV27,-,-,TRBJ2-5,TGTGCCAGCAGTTTTAACGCTTTAGGAGGGACCCAGTACTTC,CASSFNALGGTQYF
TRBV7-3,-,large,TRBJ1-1,TGTGCCAGCAGGATTGAGGGTTTAGGCACTGAAGCTTTCTTT,CASRIEGLGTEAFF
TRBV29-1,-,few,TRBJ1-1,TGCAGCGTTTACGACGGTAACACTGAAGCTTTCTTT,CSVYDGNTEAFF
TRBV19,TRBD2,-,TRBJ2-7,TGTGCCAGTAGACGTAGCGGGGGCTCCTACGAGCAGTACTTC,CASRRSGGSYEQYF
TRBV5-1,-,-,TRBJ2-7,TGCGCCAGCAGCTTCTTTCCGAGCTCCTACGAGCAGTACTTC,CASSFFPSSYEQYF
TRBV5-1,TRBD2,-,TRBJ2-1,TGCGCCAGCAGCTACTCTAGCGGGGGGACTTACAATGAGCAGTTCTTC,CASSYSSGGTYNEQFF
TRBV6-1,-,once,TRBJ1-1,TGTGCCAGCAGCAGAACAGGGACTGAAGCTTTCTTT,CASSRTGTEAFF
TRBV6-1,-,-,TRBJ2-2,TGTGCCAGCGGGAGGCTCACCGGGGAGCTGTTTTTT,CASGRLTGELFF
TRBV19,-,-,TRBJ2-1,TGTGCCAGTAGTGGTCTTGAGGGCCAGTTCTTC,CASSGLEGQFF
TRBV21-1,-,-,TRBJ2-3,TGTGCCAGCAGCGCCACTAGCGGGGATCCCCCACGCACAGATACGCAGTATTTT,CASSATSGDPPRTDTQYF
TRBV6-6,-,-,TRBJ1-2,TGTGCCAGCAGTTACGAGGGGGGCGGGTATGGCTACACCTTC,CASSYEGGGYGYTF
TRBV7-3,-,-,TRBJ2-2,TGTGCCAGCAGCTTAACGTTTTTCCGCTACACCGGGGAGCTGTTTTTT,CASSLTFFRYTGELFF
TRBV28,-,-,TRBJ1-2,TGTGCCAGCAGCCCCCTGTCGTTCAGGAACTATGGCTACACCTTC,CASSPLSFRNYGYTF
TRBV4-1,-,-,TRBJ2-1,TGCGCCAGCAGCCCCGGACCGGGAAGCAATGAGCAGTTCTTC,CASSPGPGSNEQFF
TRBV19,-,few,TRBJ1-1,TGTGCCAGTAGTAGCCCGCGGGCGAACACTGAAGCTTTCTTT,CASSSPRANTEAFF
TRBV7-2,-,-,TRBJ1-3,TGTGCCAGCAGCGCTAGGCTTCGGACGGAGCTTATCTCTGGAAACACCATATATTTT,CASSARLRTELISGNTIYF
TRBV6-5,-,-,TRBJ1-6,TGTGCCAGCAGTTACAAGGGCCATAATTCACCCCTCCACTTT,CASSYKGHNSPLHF
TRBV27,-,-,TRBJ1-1,TGTGCCAGCAGTTTACGGGCCAGGGCGAACACTGAAGCTTTCTTT,CASSLRARANTEAFF